A selection of T cell receptor beta chains follows, all from one sample in a study of T-cell reconstitution after alpha-beta-depleted transplantation in children. One entry per CDR3 protein, called by TCRdb with MiXCR from the PCR reads. This sample has 250,000 to 300,000 distinct CDR3 sequences, with 9.5% to 13% found just once. The starting material was PBMCs, obtained before TCRalphabeta/CD19-depleted stem cell transplant. All receptors derive from a boy under two years old with acute myeloid leukemia, due to receive a stem cell transplant. Both conserved end residues are part of each CDR3. The D gene is left open where the match is weak. Clone size is stated in some rows and not others, as once, few, many or a class when expanded.

d_call	clone_size	cdr3_length	v_call	j_call	cdr3_aa	cdr3_nt
TRBD1	many	14	TRBV12-3/TRBV12-4	TRBJ2-3	CASSLRTGTDTQYF	TGTGCCAGCAGTCTCCGGACAGGGACGGATACGCAGTATTTT
TRBD1	NA	15	TRBV5-5	TRBJ1-4	CASSLFGTGDEKLFF	TGTGCCAGCAGCTTGTTCGGGACAGGGGATGAAAAACTGTTTTTT
TRBD1	NA	16	TRBV5-1	TRBJ2-7	CASSLGQGAVTYEQYF	TGCGCCAGCAGCTTGGGACAGGGGGCAGTCACCTACGAGCAGTACTTC
NA	few	11	TRBV7-6	TRBJ2-7	CASSHGLKQYF	TGTGCCAGCAGTCACGGACTGAAGCAGTACTTC
TRBD1	many	14	TRBV7-2	TRBJ1-5	CASSRQGAGQPQHF	TGTGCCAGCAGTAGGCAGGGGGCTGGTCAGCCCCAGCATTTT
NA	NA	16	TRBV11-2	TRBJ2-3	CASSLVPGESTDTQYF	TGTGCCAGCAGCTTAGTCCCGGGGGAGAGCACAGATACGCAGTATTTT
NA	NA	12	TRBV20-1	TRBJ1-1	CSASRGDTEAFF	TGCAGTGCTTCTAGGGGGGACACTGAAGCTTTCTTT
TRBD1	many	16	TRBV12-3/TRBV12-4	TRBJ1-6	CASSSGQGAANSPLHF	TGTGCCAGCAGCTCCGGACAGGGGGCGGCAAATTCACCCCTCCACTTT
NA	many	15	TRBV5-1	TRBJ2-3	CASSLGQFLTDTQYF	TGCGCCAGCAGCTTGGGCCAGTTTCTCACAGATACGCAGTATTTT
NA	many	14	TRBV20-1	TRBJ2-5	CSARDRERGETQYF	TGCAGTGCTAGAGATAGGGAGCGCGGGGAGACCCAGTACTTC
TRBD2	NA	15	TRBV10-2	TRBJ2-7	CASSELQAGGYEQYF	TGCGCCAGCAGTGAGTTACAAGCGGGAGGTTACGAGCAGTACTTC
NA	few	17	TRBV5-1	TRBJ2-4	CASSSSTTGLAKNIQYF	TGCGCCAGCAGTTCCAGTACTACGGGGCTAGCCAAAAACATTCAGTACTTC
TRBD1	NA	14	TRBV5-6	TRBJ2-7	CASSWGTGPNEQYF	TGTGCCAGCAGCTGGGGGACAGGGCCCAACGAGCAGTACTTC
NA	NA	13	TRBV7-3	TRBJ2-5	CASSSLRDETQNF	TGTGCCAGCAGCTCCCTAAGGGACGAGACCCAGAACTTC
NA	few	14	TRBV20-1	TRBJ1-5	CSAINKQGYQPQHF	TGCAGTGCTATAAATAAACAGGGCTATCAGCCCCAGCATTTT
NA	many	17	TRBV7-9	TRBJ1-5	CASSILNSDGINQPQHF	TGTGCCAGCAGCATCTTGAACTCGGACGGCATCAATCAGCCCCAGCATTTT
TRBD1	many	16	TRBV12-3/TRBV12-4	TRBJ1-5	CASSFRGHNSNQPQHF	TGTGCCAGCAGTTTCAGGGGGCATAATAGCAATCAGCCCCAGCATTTT
NA	once	14	TRBV28	TRBJ1-1	CASSLVRPNTEAFF	TGTGCCAGCAGTTTAGTCAGACCAAACACTGAAGCTTTCTTT
TRBD2	many	20	TRBV3-1	TRBJ2-2	CASSQSPVWAGGRYTGELFF	TGTGCCAGCAGCCAAAGCCCAGTTTGGGCGGGGGGCCGGTACACCGGGGAGCTGTTTTTT
TRBD2	once	18	TRBV2	TRBJ2-3	CASCPRSGLALSTDTQYF	TGTGCCAGCTGCCCTAGGTCTGGACTAGCGCTCAGCACAGATACGCAGTATTTT
NA	many	13	TRBV3-1	TRBJ2-5	CASSQEGWETQYF	TGTGCCAGCAGCCAAGAGGGCTGGGAGACCCAGTACTTC